This T cell receptor beta chain was identified in a study of cytomegalovirus exposure and HLA in healthy donors. The PCR contained 60 Vbeta and 13 Jbeta primers. Clones were sequenced by immunoSEQ multiplex PCR, and TCRdb holds only the in-frame ones, with some missing. This sample carries tens of thousands of clones, over 60% of them seen once, and the ten largest clones take roughly 4.5%. Concerning this clone itself: Its antigen remains unknown.

J gave up 3 bases and V 6 bases, and 4 bases lay outside the gene matches. Germline loops: CDR1 SNHLY, CDR2 FYNNEI. The CDR3 totals 15 residues. Everyone who donated was a healthy bone marrow donor. Study findings and constraints: Reportedly, HLA-A and HLA-B alleles of most subjects were accurately predicted from TCR beta. Associated with cytomegalovirus, according to the listing, were 164 TCR beta chains. It is likely that the observed cluster of highly shared sequence variants was a sequencing artifact.

The chain recombines TRBV2 with TRBJ2-3; 12 bases fit TRBD2. The receptor was derived from a woman in her thirties or forties in good health and CMV-seropositive. Sequenced material: PBMCs. The CDR3 coding sequence is TGTGCCAGCAGCATGACTAGCGGGAGTACAGATACGCAGTATTTT. Protein product: CASSMTSGSTDTQYF.